The T cell receptor beta chain described here comes from a study of T cells in Graves' hyperthyroidism and ophthalmopathy. About the study: Upon initial diagnosis and before any treatment, peripheral blood was collected. Findings and limits, study-wide: From stable hyperthyroidism, ophthalmopathy was set apart by a 13 V-J model. Ophthalmopathy, which appeared later, was predicted by the model a median about 6 months before onset.

Amplification targeted TCR beta CDR3 regions from RNA transcripts. When the TCR CDR3 underwent first-round RT-PCR, the HTBI primer set was used. A single record per CDR3 protein comes from TCRdb applying MiXCR to the multiplex PCR reads. The table shows hundreds of thousands of distinct CDR3 sequences, with approximately 15% occurring only once. With respect to this clonotype: Its cognate antigen is unknown.

Specimen: blood. This sequence originates from a woman aged 18-29 years with Graves' hyperthyroidism.

The CDR3 sequence: CASSNGRGAPDTQYF. CDR3 coding DNA: TGTGCCAGCAGCAACGGACGGGGGGCTCCAGATACGCAGTATTTT. The chain employs TRBV7-9 and TRBJ2-3; D might be TRBD2 (7 bases). The germline gives CDR1 SEHNR, CDR2 FQNEAQ (reference sequence). The CDR3 is 15 amino acids. V was shortened by 5 bases and J by 4 bases, with 16 bases between the two germline ends.